A selection of T cell receptor beta chains follows, all from one sample in a study of T cells in Graves' hyperthyroidism and ophthalmopathy. TCRdb passed the multiplex PCR reads through MiXCR, listing each CDR3 protein once. The sample includes 460,000 or so distinct CDR3 sequences, roughly an eighth of them seen just once. The sequenced sample was blood. All receptors come from a woman in her late teens or twenties with Graves' hyperthyroidism. The CDR3 runs from the conserved cysteine through the conserved F or W. A D gene is named only where the DNA matches it firmly. Size is omitted from some rows. Given values are once, few, many or a class for expanded clones.

-	many	TRBV7-9	TRBJ1-4	TGTGCCAGCACCGAAAATATGGACGGGGAAAAACTGTTTTTT	CASTENMDGEKLFF
TRBD1	few	TRBV20-1	TRBJ1-2	TGCAGTGCTACCCTCGGACAGGGAGGGGTTGGCTACACCTTC	CSATLGQGGVGYTF
-	many	TRBV6-1	TRBJ1-5	TGTGCCAGCACAAAGGAAGGGGATCACAATCAGCCCCAGCATTTT	CASTKEGDHNQPQHF
-	many	TRBV3-1	TRBJ2-7	TGTGCCAGCAGCCAAGATGGGGCAGCGGTCGAGCAGTACTTC	CASSQDGAAVEQYF
-	many	TRBV5-1	TRBJ2-5	TGCGCCAGCAGCTTGACGGTAGACGAGACCCAGTACTTC	CASSLTVDETQYF
TRBD1	-	TRBV3-1	TRBJ1-5	TGTGCCAGCAGCCGGGGAGGGGGCGGCAATCAGCCCCAGCATTTT	CASSRGGGGNQPQHF
-	few	TRBV29-1	TRBJ2-5	TGCAGCGTCATAAGGACAGCGCTTTTAGAGACCCAGTACTTC	CSVIRTALLETQYF
-	few	TRBV9	TRBJ2-3	TGTGCCAGCAGCCCCCTGACCCGAGATACGCAGTATTTT	CASSPLTRDTQYF
TRBD1	few	TRBV7-9	TRBJ1-2	TGTGCCAGCAGCACGCCGGGACAGAACTATGGCTACACCTTC	CASSTPGQNYGYTF
-	many	TRBV30	TRBJ2-2	TGTGCCTCCGCAGACTCTTCCGGGGAGCTGTTTTTT	CASADSSGELFF
-	-	TRBV14	TRBJ2-1	TGTGCCAACAGCCGCGGCCTGGGTGAGCAGTTCTTC	CANSRGLGEQFF
-	-	TRBV11-3	TRBJ1-2	TGTGCCAGCAGCTTCCAACAGGGCTGTGGCTACACCTTC	CASSFQQGCGYTF
-	many	TRBV2	TRBJ1-1	TGTGCCAGCAGTGAAGGGGGACCGAACACTGAAGCTTTCTTT	CASSEGGPNTEAFF
TRBD1	-	TRBV30	TRBJ1-5	TGTGCCTGGAGTGATGGGACAGGGAATCAGCCCCAGCATTTT	CAWSDGTGNQPQHF
-	many	TRBV3-1	TRBJ2-5	TGTGCCAGCAGCCAACTTGTAGCGGCTCAAGAGACCCAGTACTTC	CASSQLVAAQETQYF
TRBD2	-	TRBV4-1	TRBJ2-1	TGCGCCAGCAGCCAACCACTAGCGGGAGGGCCCGAGTTCTTC	CASSQPLAGGPEFF
-	many	TRBV2	TRBJ2-7	TGTGCCAGCAGTCGACTAGTTTGGGGCTCCTACGAGCAGTACTTC	CASSRLVWGSYEQYF
-	many	TRBV24-1	TRBJ2-5	TGTGCCACCAGTGATCTCGGCCAGGGGCTAGAGACCCAGTACTTC	CATSDLGQGLETQYF
-	few	TRBV4-1	TRBJ2-1	TGCGGCGCAATGAGGGGGGGTCGGGAGCAGTTCTTC	CGAMRGGREQFF
TRBD2	few	TRBV4-1	TRBJ2-1	TGCGCCAGCAGCCAAGGCGCGGCAGCGGGGCGCATGCGGGTGCAGTTCTTC	CASSQGAAAGRMRVQFF
-	few	TRBV12-3/TRBV12-4	TRBJ1-2	TGTGCCAGCAGTTCCTCCGCAGGGGTTGACTATGGCTACACCTTC	CASSSSAGVDYGYTF
-	few	TRBV24-1	TRBJ1-2	TGTGCCACCAGTGGAACAGGGAACTATGGCTACACCTTC	CATSGTGNYGYTF
-	-	TRBV5-1	TRBJ2-2	TGCGCCAGCGGCTTGGAGGCCGGGGAGCTGTTTTTT	CASGLEAGELFF
-	many	TRBV27	TRBJ1-5	TGTGCCAGCAGTTCACAGGGAAAATTTCAGCCCCAGCATTTT	CASSSQGKFQPQHF
-	-	TRBV14	TRBJ2-1	TGTGCCAGCAGCCAAGTTTTTGTTGACCTCTGGTCCTACAATGAGCAGTTCTTC	CASSQVFVDLWSYNEQFF
TRBD2	many	TRBV2	TRBJ2-1	TGTGCCAGCAGTGAAAGTTTAGCGGGAGTGTTATGGAATGAGCAGTTCTTC	CASSESLAGVLWNEQFF
-	many	TRBV7-8	TRBJ1-1	TGTGCCAGCAGGAGGGCCAGGGCAAATACTGAAGCTTTCTTT	CASRRARANTEAFF
-	many	TRBV11-3	TRBJ2-3	TGTGCCAGCCAGCCGACAGCGGCTCACACAGATACGCAGTATTTT	CASQPTAAHTDTQYF
TRBD1	many	TRBV7-2	TRBJ1-2	TGTGCCAGCAGCTTCCGACAGGGGCTCCCCTATGGCTACACCTTC	CASSFRQGLPYGYTF
TRBD2	many	TRBV12-5	TRBJ2-7	TGTGCTAGTGGTTTGGTACTAGCGGGAGTCGAGCAGTACTTC	CASGLVLAGVEQYF
-	many	TRBV19	TRBJ1-1	TGTGCCAGTAGTGCCACAACGATGCTCACTGAAGCTTTCTTT	CASSATTMLTEAFF
-	many	TRBV29-1	TRBJ2-7	TGCAGCGTCACAGACTACCAAGACTACGAGCAGTACTTC	CSVTDYQDYEQYF
-	-	TRBV18	TRBJ2-6	TGTGCCAGCTCACCACTTGACGTAGCCAACGTCCTGACTTTC	CASSPLDVANVLTF
-	many	TRBV7-9	TRBJ2-5	TGTGCCAGCCGGTTTGCGGAAGAGACCCAGTACTTC	CASRFAEETQYF
-	many	TRBV11-1	TRBJ1-1	TGTGCCAGCAGCTTACCCCAGAACACTGAAGCTTTCTTT	CASSLPQNTEAFF
-	many	TRBV12-3/TRBV12-4	TRBJ2-1	TGTGCCAGCAGTTTCAATCCCGGACGGGAGCAGTTCTTC	CASSFNPGREQFF
-	-	TRBV5-6	TRBJ2-2	TGTGCCAGCAGCCCCCCGTTCAGACTCGAAGGCACCGGGGAGCTGTTTTTT	CASSPPFRLEGTGELFF
TRBD2	once	TRBV9	TRBJ2-3	TGTGCCAGCAGCGTAGTTGCGGGAGTTTGGGATACGCAGTATTTT	CASSVVAGVWDTQYF
-	-	TRBV6-5	TRBJ2-7	TGTGCCAGCAGTTCCGAGAGCATGGGCTCCTACGAGCAGTACTTC	CASSSESMGSYEQYF
-	many	TRBV12-5	TRBJ2-3	TGTGCTAGTGGTCCAACAGTGGTCCAGGATACGCAGTATTTT	CASGPTVVQDTQYF
-	many	TRBV6-6	TRBJ1-1	TGTGCCAGCAGTTACATGGGAGGGTCGAACACTGAAGCTTTCTTT	CASSYMGGSNTEAFF
TRBD1	many	TRBV6-2/TRBV6-3	TRBJ1-2	TGTGCCAGCAGTCGATACGAGGGACAGCCCTATGGCTACACCTTC	CASSRYEGQPYGYTF